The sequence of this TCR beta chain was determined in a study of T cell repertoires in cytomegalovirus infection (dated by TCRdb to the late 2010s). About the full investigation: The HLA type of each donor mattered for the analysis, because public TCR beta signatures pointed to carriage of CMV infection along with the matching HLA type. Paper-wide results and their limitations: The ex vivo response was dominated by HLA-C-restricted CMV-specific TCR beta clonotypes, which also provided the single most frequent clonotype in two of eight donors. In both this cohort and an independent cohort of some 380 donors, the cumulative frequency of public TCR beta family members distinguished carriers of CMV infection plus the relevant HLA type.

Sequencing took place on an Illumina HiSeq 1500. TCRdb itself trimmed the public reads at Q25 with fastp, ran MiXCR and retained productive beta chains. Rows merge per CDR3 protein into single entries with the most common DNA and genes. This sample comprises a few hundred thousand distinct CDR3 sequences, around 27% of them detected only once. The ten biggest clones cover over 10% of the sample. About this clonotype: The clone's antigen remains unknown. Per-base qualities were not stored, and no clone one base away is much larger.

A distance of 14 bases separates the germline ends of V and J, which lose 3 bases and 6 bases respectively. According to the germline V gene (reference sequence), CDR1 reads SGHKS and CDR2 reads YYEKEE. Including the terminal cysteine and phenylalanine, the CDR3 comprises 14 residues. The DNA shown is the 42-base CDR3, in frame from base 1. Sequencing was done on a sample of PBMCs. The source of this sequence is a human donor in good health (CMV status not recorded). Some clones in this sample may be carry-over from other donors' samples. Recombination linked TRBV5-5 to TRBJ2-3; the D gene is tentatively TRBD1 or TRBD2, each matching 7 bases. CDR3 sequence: CASSSRGGWDTQYF. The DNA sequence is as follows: TGTGCCAGCAGCTCCAGGGGGGGATGGGATACGCAGTATTTT. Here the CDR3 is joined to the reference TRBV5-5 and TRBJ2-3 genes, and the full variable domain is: DAGVTQSPTHLIKTRGQQVTLRCSPISGHKSVSWYQQVLGQGPQFIFQYYEKEERGRGNFPDRFSARQFPNYSSELNVNALLLGDSALYLCASSSRGGWDTQYFGPGTRLTVL.